Listed below are T cell receptor beta chains from one sample, sequenced in a study of Ad26.COV2.S vaccination and SARS-CoV-2 variants. The assay was immunoSEQ multiplex PCR, and TCRdb's table has in-frame clones only and misses some. The sample records about 320,000 clones, roughly 90% being singletons. This material consisted of peripheral blood, taken in a trial of Ad26.COV2.S vaccine versus placebo. Receptor source: a person aged 18-65 years who received the Ad26.COV2.S COVID-19 vaccine or a placebo. CDR3s include the opening cysteine and the closing phenylalanine or tryptophan. The D gene is left open where the match is weak. Clone size is shown for a subset of rows, as once, few, many or a class of expanded clone.

size | D | J | V | CDR3 | DNA
- | - | TRBJ1-2 | TRBV7-9 | CASSFYTGYTF | TGTGCCAGCAGCTTCTATACAGGCTACACCTTC
- | - | TRBJ2-2 | TRBV29-1 | CSVAEGARNTGELFF | TGCAGCGTTGCGGAGGGGGCGCGAAACACCGGGGAGCTGTTTTTT
- | - | TRBJ1-2 | TRBV19 | CASSRARGNYGYTF | TGTGCCAGTTCCAGGGCAAGGGGTAACTATGGCTACACCTTC
once | - | TRBJ1-3 | TRBV6-6 | CASSYPQSSGNTIYF | TGTGCCAGCAGTTACCCACAGAGCTCTGGAAACACCATATATTTT
- | - | TRBJ1-5 | TRBV7-2 | CASSRTGQPQHF | TGTGCCAGCAGCCGTACGGGTCAGCCCCAGCATTTT
- | - | TRBJ1-6 | TRBV4-3 | CASSQEVGGWGANNSPLHF | TGCGCCAGCAGCCAAGAAGTGGGGGGGTGGGGGGCCAATAATTCACCCCTCCACTTT
- | - | TRBJ1-2 | TRBV5-4 | CASRGPSGLGYTF | TGTGCCAGCAGAGGCCCTTCGGGGTTGGGCTACACCTTC
- | - | TRBJ2-3 | TRBV24-1 | CATSNPGESTDTQYF | TGTGCCACCAGTAACCCCGGGGAATCCACAGATACGCAGTATTTT
few | TRBD1 | TRBJ1-5 | TRBV27 | CASSLFFRQGSDQPQHF | TGTGCCAGCAGTTTATTCTTCCGACAGGGGAGTGATCAGCCCCAGCATTTT
- | TRBD1 | TRBJ1-3 | TRBV3-1/TRBV3-2 | CASSQGQGVTGNTIYF | TGTGCCAGCAGCCAAGGACAGGGTGTCACTGGAAACACCATATATTTT
- | - | TRBJ2-3 | TRBV11-2 | CASSLVDSAQYF | TGTGCCAGCAGCTTAGTGGACTCGGCGCAGTATTTT
once | - | TRBJ2-7 | TRBV5-4 | CASSLETGRSYEQYF | TGTGCCAGCAGCTTGGAGACAGGGAGGTCCTACGAGCAGTACTTC
- | - | TRBJ1-1 | TRBV12-5 | CASGLSKGVLNTEAFF | TGTGCTAGTGGTTTATCAAAGGGCGTGCTGAACACTGAAGCTTTCTTT
- | TRBD1 | TRBJ2-3 | TRBV4-3 | CASSQEWDRVLVDTQYF | TGCGCCAGCAGCCAAGAGTGGGACAGGGTGCTCGTAGATACGCAGTATTTT
- | TRBD1 | TRBJ2-5 | TRBV5-4 | CASSLAGTGYQETQYF | TGTGCCAGCAGCTTGGCCGGGACAGGGTACCAAGAGACCCAGTACTTC
- | - | TRBJ2-2 | TRBV6-5 | CASTLQGSTGELFF | TGTGCCAGCACTCTACAGGGCAGCACCGGGGAGCTGTTTTTT
- | TRBD2 | TRBJ2-3 | TRBV28 | CASSLFTSGPLPSTDTQYF | TGTGCCAGCAGTTTATTCACTAGCGGACCATTACCTAGCACAGATACGCAGTATTTT
- | - | TRBJ1-5 | TRBV12-5 | CASGLVAGLFRGVSNQPQHF | TGTGCTAGTGGTTTGGTGGCAGGGCTGTTCCGGGGTGTGAGCAATCAGCCCCAGCATTTT
- | TRBD1 | TRBJ2-7 | TRBV11-2 | CASSSRTGPYEQYF | TGTGCCAGCAGCTCCCGGACAGGTCCCTACGAGCAGTACTTC
- | - | TRBJ2-1 | TRBV19 | CASSVSYNEQFF | TGTGCCAGTTCGGTTTCCTACAATGAGCAGTTCTTC
- | - | TRBJ1-5 | TRBV19 | CASSIAGQPQHF | TGTGCCAGTAGTATAGCGGGTCAGCCCCAGCATTTT
- | - | TRBJ2-6 | TRBV19 | CASSRGDSGANVLTF | TGTGCCAGTAGTAGGGGAGACTCTGGGGCCAACGTCCTGACTTTC
- | TRBD1 | TRBJ1-2 | TRBV12-5 | CASGLETGDYTF | TGTGCTAGTGGTTTGGAAACAGGGGACTACACCTTC
- | - | TRBJ2-5 | TRBV7-2 | CASSLEQVPGTQYF | TGTGCCAGCAGCTTAGAACAGGTGCCGGGGACCCAGTACTTC
- | - | TRBJ1-4 | TRBV18 | CASSPTYDATNEKLFF | TGTGCCAGCTCACCGACGTACGATGCAACTAATGAAAAACTGTTTTTT
- | - | TRBJ2-2 | TRBV11-3 | CASSLNTGELFF | TGTGCCAGCAGCCTAAACACCGGGGAGCTGTTTTTT
- | TRBD1 | TRBJ1-1 | TRBV19 | CASSRGRGLTTEKAFF | TGTGCCAGTAGTAGGGGTAGGGGGCTCACGACTGAAAAAGCTTTCTTT
- | - | TRBJ1-4 | TRBV6-5 | CASSPQVFNEKLFF | TGTGCCAGCAGTCCGCAGGTGTTTAATGAAAAACTGTTTTTT
- | - | TRBJ2-7 | TRBV15 | CATAVTVTSYEQYF | TGTGCCACCGCAGTGACCGTTACTTCCTACGAGCAGTACTTC
- | - | TRBJ1-1 | TRBV5-1 | CASSLAGGGPFSEAFF | TGCGCCAGCAGCTTGGCCGGGGGAGGCCCCTTTAGTGAAGCTTTCTTT
- | TRBD2 | TRBJ2-1 | TRBV15 | CATTLGLAVYNEQFF | TGTGCCACCACCCTGGGACTAGCGGTCTACAATGAGCAGTTCTTC
- | - | TRBJ1-2 | TRBV2 | CASSPRGADGYTF | TGTGCCAGCAGTCCTAGGGGGGCTGATGGCTACACCTTC
- | - | TRBJ1-1 | TRBV7-9 | CASSLRLAGNTEAFF | TGTGCCAGCAGCCTCCGCCTCGCCGGGAACACTGAAGCTTTCTTT
- | - | TRBJ2-5 | TRBV27 | CASSLDGGGRETQYF | TGTGCCAGCAGTTTAGATGGGGGGGGGCGAGAGACCCAGTACTTC
- | - | TRBJ2-4 | TRBV28 | CASSFLVDTKNIQYF | TGTGCCAGCAGTTTCCTTGTCGATACAAAAAACATTCAGTACTTC
- | - | TRBJ1-1 | TRBV19 | CASSIQGTLNTEAFF | TGTGCCAGTAGTATACAGGGGACTTTGAACACTGAAGCTTTCTTT
- | TRBD1 | TRBJ1-1 | TRBV6-2/TRBV6-3 | CASSYIFRGRTNTEAFF | TGTGCCAGCAGTTACATCTTCAGGGGGCGAACGAACACTGAAGCTTTCTTT
- | TRBD1 | TRBJ1-2 | TRBV11-2 | CASSLDTGGQVDLRGYTF | TGTGCCAGCAGCTTAGATACTGGAGGACAGGTCGATTTACGCGGCTACACCTTC
- | - | TRBJ1-1 | TRBV12-3/TRBV12-4 | CASFVNTEAFF | TGTGCCAGTTTTGTGAACACTGAAGCTTTCTTT
once | - | TRBJ1-1 | TRBV18 | CASKQGRITEAFF | TGTGCCAGTAAACAGGGAAGGATCACTGAAGCTTTCTTT
- | TRBD2 | TRBJ2-3 | TRBV19 | CASSSPGLDITDTQYF | TGTGCCAGTAGTTCCCCGGGACTAGACATCACAGATACGCAGTATTTT
few | - | TRBJ1-6 | TRBV12-3/TRBV12-4 | CASSSVSYSPLHF | TGTGCCAGCAGTTCGGTCAGTTATTCACCCCTCCACTTT
- | TRBD1 | TRBJ1-5 | TRBV6-6 | CASSSPQGAPYQPQHF | TGTGCCAGCAGTTCCCCTCAGGGGGCCCCCTATCAGCCCCAGCATTTT
- | - | TRBJ1-2 | TRBV5-4 | CASSLGRNTNYGYTF | TGTGCCAGCAGCTTAGGCCGGAACACTAACTATGGCTACACCTTC
- | - | TRBJ2-5 | TRBV7-6 | CASSSPGGSKETQYF | TGTGCCAGCAGCTCCCCAGGGGGGTCGAAGGAGACCCAGTACTTC